This TCR beta chain was captured by sequencing in a study of Ad26.COV2.S vaccination and SARS-CoV-2 variants. Across the study: Enrollment placed the donor in the COV1001 Ad26.COV2.S trial arm. Intramuscular Ad26.COV2.S at 5x10^10 or 1x10^11 viral particles. Whole-study results and caveats: Among vaccine recipients, spike-specific TCR breadth exceeded that of placebo recipients. Possible underestimation of total T cell responses by the TCR breadth and depth analyses was noted.

The CDR3 loop spans 12 amino acids. CDR1 MNHEY and CDR2 SVGEGT come from the germline V gene. V was trimmed by 6 bases and J by 14 bases, leaving 19 bases between them. The treatment denotes: around 19 received Ad26.COV2.S at low or high dose, single or two shots; 5 received placebo; per-sample allocation not given. Following the first vaccine or placebo injection, samples were taken on day 63. The assay was immunoSEQ multiplex PCR, and TCRdb's table has in-frame clones only and misses some. The table has about 350,000 clones, less than 90% seen once. As regards this clone: Its antigen is not identified.

The material sequenced was peripheral blood, taken in a trial of Ad26.COV2.S vaccine versus placebo. The sequence was obtained from a person aged 18-65 years who received the Ad26.COV2.S COVID-19 vaccine or a placebo. The rearrangement joins TRBV6-2 or TRBV6-3 to TRBJ1-1, with TRBD1 as a possible D gene (6 bases). CDR3 DNA sequence: TGTGCCAGCAGCCGTTGGGGGCAGGGAGGGTTCTTT. Encoded protein: CASSRWGQGGFF.